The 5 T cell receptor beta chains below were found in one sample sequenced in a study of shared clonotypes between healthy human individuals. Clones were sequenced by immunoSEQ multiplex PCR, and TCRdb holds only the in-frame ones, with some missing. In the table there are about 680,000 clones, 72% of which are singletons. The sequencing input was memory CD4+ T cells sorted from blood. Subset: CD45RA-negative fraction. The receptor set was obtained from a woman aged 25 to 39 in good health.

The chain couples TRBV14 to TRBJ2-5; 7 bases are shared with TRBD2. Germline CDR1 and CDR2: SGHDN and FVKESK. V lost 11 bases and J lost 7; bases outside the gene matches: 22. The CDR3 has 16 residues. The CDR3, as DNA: TGTGCCTTTACGGACCTCTGGCGGGAGTTTTCCGGGACCCAGTACTTC. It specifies CAFTDLWREFSGTQYF.

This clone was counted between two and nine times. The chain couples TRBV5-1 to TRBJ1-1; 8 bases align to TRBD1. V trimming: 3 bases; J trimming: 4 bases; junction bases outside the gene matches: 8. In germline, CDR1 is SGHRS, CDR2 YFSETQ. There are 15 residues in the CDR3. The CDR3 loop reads CASSSWTGMSTEAFF. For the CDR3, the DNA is TGCGCCAGCAGCTCCTGGACAGGGATGAGCACTGAAGCTTTCTTT.

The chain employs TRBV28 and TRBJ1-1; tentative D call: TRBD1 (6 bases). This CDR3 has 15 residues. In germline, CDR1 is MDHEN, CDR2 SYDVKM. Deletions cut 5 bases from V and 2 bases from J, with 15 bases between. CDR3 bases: TGTGCCAGCAGTCCCGGACAGAACTATAACACTGAAGCTTTCTTT. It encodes CASSPGQNYNTEAFF.

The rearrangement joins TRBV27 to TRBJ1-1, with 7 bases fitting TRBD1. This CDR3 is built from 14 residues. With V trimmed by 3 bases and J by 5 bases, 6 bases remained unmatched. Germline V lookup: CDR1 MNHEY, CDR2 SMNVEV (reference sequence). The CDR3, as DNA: TGTGCCAGCAGTTTTTCAGGGGGGGAGACTGAAGCTTTCTTT. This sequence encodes CASSFSGGETEAFF.

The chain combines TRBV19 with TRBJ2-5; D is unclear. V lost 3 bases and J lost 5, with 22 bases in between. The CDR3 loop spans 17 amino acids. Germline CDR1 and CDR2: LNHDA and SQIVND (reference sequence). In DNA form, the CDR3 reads TGTGCCAGTAGTATGGACCTTGGGCGAACCATGGGGGAGACCCAGTACTTC. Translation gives CASSMDLGRTMGETQYF.